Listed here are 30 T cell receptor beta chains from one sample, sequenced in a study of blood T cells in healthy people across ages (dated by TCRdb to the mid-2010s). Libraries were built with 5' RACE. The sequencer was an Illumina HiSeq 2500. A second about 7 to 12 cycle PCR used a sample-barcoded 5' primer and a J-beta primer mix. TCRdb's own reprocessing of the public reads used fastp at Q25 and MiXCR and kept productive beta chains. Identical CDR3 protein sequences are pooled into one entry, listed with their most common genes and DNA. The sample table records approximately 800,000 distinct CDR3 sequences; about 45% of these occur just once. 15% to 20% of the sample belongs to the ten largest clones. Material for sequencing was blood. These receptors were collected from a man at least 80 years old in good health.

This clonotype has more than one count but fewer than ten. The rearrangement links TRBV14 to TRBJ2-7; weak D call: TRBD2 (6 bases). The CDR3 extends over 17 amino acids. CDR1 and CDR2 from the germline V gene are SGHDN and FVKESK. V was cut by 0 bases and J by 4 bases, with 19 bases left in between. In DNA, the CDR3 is TGTGCCAGCAGCCAAGATTTGGGACTCCACGAAGGTTACGAGCAGTACTTC. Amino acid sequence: CASSQDLGLHEGYEQYF.

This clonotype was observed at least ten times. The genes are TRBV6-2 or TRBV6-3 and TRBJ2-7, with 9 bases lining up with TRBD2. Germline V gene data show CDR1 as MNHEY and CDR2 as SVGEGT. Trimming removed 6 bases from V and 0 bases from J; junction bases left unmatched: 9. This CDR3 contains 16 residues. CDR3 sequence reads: CASSRPAGGSSYEQYF. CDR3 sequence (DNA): TGTGCCAGCAGCCGCCCAGCGGGGGGTAGCTCCTACGAGCAGTACTTC.

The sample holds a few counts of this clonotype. The CDR3, as DNA: TGTGCCAGTACCCCCGATGACCACCGTTCGGATACGCAGTATTTT. Protein: CASTPDDHRSDTQYF. The gene calls are TRBV19 and TRBJ2-3; D gene unclear. This CDR3 is built from 15 residues. Germline V gives CDR1 LNHDA, CDR2 SQIVND (reference sequence). V was clipped by 7 bases and J by 6 bases, with 20 bases between them.

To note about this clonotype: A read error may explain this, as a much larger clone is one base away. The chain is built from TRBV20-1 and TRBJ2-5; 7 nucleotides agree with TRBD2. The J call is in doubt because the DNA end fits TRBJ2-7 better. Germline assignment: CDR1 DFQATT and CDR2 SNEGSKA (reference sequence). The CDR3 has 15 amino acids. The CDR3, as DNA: TGCAGTGCTAGAGATCACGAGAGCGGGATAACCGAGCAGTACTTC. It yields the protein CSARDHESGITEQYF.

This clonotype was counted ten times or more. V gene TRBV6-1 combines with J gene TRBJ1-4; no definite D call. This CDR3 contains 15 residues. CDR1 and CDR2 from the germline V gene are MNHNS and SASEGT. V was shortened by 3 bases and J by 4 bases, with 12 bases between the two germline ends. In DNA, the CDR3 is TGTGCCAGCAGTGAGAACATAGGAGGTAATGAAAAACTGTTTTTT. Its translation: CASSENIGGNEKLFF.

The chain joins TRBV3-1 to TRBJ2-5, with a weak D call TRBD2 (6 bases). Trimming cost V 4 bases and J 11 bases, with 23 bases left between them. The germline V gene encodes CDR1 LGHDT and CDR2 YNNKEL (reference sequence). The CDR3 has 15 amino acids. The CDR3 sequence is CASSLTGGYYAGQYF. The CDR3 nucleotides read TGTGCCAGCAGCCTCACCGGGGGATACTACGCCGGGCAGTACTTC.

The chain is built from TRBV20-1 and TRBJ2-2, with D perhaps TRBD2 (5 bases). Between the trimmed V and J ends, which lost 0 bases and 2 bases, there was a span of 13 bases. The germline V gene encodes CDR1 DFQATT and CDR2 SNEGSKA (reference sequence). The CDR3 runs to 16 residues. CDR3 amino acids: CSARDGRTANTGELFF. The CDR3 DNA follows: TGCAGTGCTAGAGATGGCCGGACTGCAAACACCGGGGAGCTGTTTTTT.

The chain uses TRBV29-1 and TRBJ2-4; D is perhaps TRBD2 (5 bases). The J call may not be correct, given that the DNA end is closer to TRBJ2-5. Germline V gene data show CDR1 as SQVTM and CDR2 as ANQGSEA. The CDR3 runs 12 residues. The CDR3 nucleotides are TGCAGCGTTGAATTAGGGAGAGAGACCCAGTACTTC. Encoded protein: CSVELGRETQYF.

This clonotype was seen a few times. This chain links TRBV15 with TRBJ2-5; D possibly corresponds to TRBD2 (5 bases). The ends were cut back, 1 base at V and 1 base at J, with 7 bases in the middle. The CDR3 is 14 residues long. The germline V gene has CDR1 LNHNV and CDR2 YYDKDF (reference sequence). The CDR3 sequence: CATSRVRAQETQYF. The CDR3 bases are TGTGCCACCAGCAGAGTGAGGGCCCAAGAGACCCAGTACTTC.

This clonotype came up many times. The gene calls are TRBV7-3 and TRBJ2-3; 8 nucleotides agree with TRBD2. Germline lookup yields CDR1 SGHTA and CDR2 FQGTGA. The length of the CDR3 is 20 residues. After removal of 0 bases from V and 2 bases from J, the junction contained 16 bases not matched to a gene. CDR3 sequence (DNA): TGTGCCAGCAGCTTAACAGGGCGCAGAGCTAGCGGGTCTCCCACAGATACGCAGTATTTT. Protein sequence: CASSLTGRRASGSPTDTQYF.

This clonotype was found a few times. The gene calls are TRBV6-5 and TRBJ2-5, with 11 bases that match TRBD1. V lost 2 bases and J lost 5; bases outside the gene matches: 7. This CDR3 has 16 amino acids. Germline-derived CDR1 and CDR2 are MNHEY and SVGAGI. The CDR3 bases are TGTGCCAGCAGTTACCCTAGGACAGGGGGCGCTGAGACCCAGTACTTC. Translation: CASSYPRTGGAETQYF.

CDR3 in DNA: TGTGCCAGCAACGGGGCGGCCTCTTGGGAGACCCAGTACTTC. Its translation is CASNGAASWETQYF. V gene TRBV7-2 combines with J gene TRBJ2-7; either TRBD1 or TRBD2 may supply D (5 bases each). The DNA matches TRBJ2-5 better at its end, which makes the J call doubtful. The germline CDR1 and CDR2 sequences are SGHTA and FQGNSA. This CDR3 spans 14 amino acids.

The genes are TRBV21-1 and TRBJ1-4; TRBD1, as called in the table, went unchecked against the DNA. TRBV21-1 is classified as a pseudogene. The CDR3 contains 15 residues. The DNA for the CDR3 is TGTGCCAGCAGCGAAGGGGACAGAGGGGATGAAAAACTGTTTTTT. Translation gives CASSEGDRGDEKLFF.

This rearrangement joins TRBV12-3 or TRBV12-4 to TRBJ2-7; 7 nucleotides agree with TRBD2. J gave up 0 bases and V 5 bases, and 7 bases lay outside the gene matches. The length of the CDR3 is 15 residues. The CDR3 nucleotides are TGTGCCAGCAGTACCGGTAGCGGGTCCTCCTACGAGCAGTACTTC. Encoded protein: CASSTGSGSSYEQYF.

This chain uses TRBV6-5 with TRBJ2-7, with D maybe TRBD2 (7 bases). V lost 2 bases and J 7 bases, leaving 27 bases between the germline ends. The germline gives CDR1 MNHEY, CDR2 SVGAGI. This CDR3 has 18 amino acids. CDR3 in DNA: TGTGCCAGCAGTTACCCCATGAAGGGGGAGGGCTCCTACAATGAGCAGTACTTC. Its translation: CASSYPMKGEGSYNEQYF.

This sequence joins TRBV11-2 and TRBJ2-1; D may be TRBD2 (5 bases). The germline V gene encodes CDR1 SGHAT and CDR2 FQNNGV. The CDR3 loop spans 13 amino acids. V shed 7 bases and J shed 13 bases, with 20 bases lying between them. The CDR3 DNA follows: TGTGCCAGCAACCCCCTCGGGGTTGAGACCCAGTTCTTC. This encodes CASNPLGVETQFF.

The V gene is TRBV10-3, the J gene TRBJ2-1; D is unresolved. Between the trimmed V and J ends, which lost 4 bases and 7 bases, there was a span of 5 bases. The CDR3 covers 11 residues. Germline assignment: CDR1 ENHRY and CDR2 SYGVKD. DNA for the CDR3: TGTGCCATCAGTGCTGGAAATGAGCAGTTCTTC. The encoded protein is CAISAGNEQFF.

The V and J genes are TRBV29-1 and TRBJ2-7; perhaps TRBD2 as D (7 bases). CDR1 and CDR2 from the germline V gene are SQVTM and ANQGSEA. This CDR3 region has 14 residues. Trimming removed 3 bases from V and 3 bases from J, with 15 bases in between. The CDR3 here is CSVEIGGGIYEQYF. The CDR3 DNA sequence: TGCAGCGTTGAGATAGGGGGGGGCATCTACGAGCAGTACTTC.

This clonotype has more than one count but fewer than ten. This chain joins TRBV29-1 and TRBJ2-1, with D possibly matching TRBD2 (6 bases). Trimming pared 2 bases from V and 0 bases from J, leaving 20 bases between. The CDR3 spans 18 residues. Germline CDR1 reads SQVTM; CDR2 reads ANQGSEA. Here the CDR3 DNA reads TGCAGCGTTGAATTCTTCAGGTCGGGGGAGAGCTCCTACAATGAGCAGTTCTTC. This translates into CSVEFFRSGESSYNEQFF.

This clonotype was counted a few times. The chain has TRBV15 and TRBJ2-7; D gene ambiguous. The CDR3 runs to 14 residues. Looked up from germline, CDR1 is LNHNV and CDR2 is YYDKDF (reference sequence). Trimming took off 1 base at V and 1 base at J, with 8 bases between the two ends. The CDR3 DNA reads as TGTGCCACCAGCAGAGTCCGGAATTCCTACGAGCAGTACTTC. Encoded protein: CATSRVRNSYEQYF.

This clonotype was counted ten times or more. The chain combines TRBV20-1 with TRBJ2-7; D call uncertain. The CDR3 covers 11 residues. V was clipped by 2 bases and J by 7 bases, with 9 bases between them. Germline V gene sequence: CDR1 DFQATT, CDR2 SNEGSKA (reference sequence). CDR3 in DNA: TGCAGTGCTAGAAACGGTGGTGAGCAGTACTTC. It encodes CSARNGGEQYF.

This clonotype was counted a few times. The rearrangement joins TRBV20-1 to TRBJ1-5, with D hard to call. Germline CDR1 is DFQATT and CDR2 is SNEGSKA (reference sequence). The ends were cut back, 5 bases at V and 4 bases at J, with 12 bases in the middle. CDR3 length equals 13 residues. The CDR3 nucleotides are TGCAGTGCTCACGGGCCGGGGAATCAGCCCCAGCATTTT. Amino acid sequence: CSAHGPGNQPQHF.

CDR3 loop: CASSHGVARWEQFF. Written as DNA, the CDR3 is TGTGCCAGCAGTCATGGCGTTGCGAGATGGGAGCAGTTCTTC. V gene TRBV27 combines with J gene TRBJ2-1; D unclear. The CDR3 length is 14 residues. CDR1 and CDR2 from the germline V gene are MNHEY and SMNVEV (reference sequence). Trimming took off 5 bases at V and 10 bases at J, with 18 bases between the two ends.

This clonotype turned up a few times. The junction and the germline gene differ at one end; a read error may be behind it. DNA for the CDR3: TGTGCCAGCAGCGTAGGGGTCGGGGCCACAGATACGCAGTATTTT. It translates to CASSVGVGATDTQYF. The chain carries TRBV13 and TRBJ2-3; possibly TRBD1 or TRBD2 for D (5 bases each). This CDR3 comprises 15 residues. The germline gives CDR1 PRHDT, CDR2 FYEKMQ (reference sequence). The full variable domain, with the rest looked up from reference TRBV13 and TRBJ2-3, is AAGVIQSPRHLIKEKRETATLKCYPIPRHDTVYWYQQGPGQDPQFLISFYEKMQSDKGSIPDRFSAQQFSDYHSELNMSSLELGDSALYFCASSVGVGATDTQYFGPGTRLTVL.

In nucleotides, the CDR3 is TGTGCCAGCAGAGATCGAGCGGGAATCAATGAGCAGTTCTTC. This gives the protein CASRDRAGINEQFF. The gene calls are TRBV28 and TRBJ2-1, with TRBD2 matching 7 bases. Germline V gives CDR1 MDHEN, CDR2 SYDVKM. Trimming cost V 6 bases and J 6 bases; bases outside gene matches: 8. CDR3 length equals 14 residues. The variable domain in full, with the rest retrieved from reference TRBV28 and TRBJ2-1, is DVKVTQSSRYLVKRTGEKVFLECVQDMDHENMFWYRQDPGLGLRLIYFSYDVKMKEKGDIPEGYSVSREKKERFSLILESASTNQTSMYLCASRDRAGINEQFFGPGTRLTVL.

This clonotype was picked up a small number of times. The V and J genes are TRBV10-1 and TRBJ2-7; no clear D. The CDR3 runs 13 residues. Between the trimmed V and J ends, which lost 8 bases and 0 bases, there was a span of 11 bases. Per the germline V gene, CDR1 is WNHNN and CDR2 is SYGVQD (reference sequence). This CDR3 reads CASSGPPSYEQYF. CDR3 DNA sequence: TGCGCCAGCTCCGGACCCCCCTCCTACGAGCAGTACTTC.

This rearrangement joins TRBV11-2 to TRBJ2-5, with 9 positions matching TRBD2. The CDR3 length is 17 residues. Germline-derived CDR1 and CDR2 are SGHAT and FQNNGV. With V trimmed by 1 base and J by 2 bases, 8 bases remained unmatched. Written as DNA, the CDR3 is TGTGCCAGCAGCTTAGGGCTAGCGGGGAGGGGACAAGAGACCCAGTACTTC. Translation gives CASSLGLAGRGQETQYF.

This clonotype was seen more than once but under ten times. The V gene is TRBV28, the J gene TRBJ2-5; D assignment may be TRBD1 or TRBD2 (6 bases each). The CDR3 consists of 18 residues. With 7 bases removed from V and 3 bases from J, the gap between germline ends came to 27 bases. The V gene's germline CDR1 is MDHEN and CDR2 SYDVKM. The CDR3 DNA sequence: TGTGCCAGCAACCCCACCTACTACAGGGCGGGGAGAAAAGAGACCCAGTACTTC. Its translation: CASNPTYYRAGRKETQYF.

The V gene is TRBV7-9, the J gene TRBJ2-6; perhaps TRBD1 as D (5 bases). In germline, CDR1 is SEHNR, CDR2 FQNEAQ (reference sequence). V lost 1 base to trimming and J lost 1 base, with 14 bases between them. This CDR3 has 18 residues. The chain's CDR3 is CASSLDKGLQSGANVLTF. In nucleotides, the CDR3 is TGTGCCAGCAGCTTAGATAAGGGGTTACAGTCTGGGGCCAACGTCCTGACTTTC.

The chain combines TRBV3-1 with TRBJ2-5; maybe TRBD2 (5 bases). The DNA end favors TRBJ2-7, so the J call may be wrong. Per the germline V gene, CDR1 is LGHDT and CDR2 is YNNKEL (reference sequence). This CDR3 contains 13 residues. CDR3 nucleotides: TGTGCCAGCAGCGGGCGTCGGGATAACGAGCAGTACTTC. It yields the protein CASSGRRDNEQYF.